Listed below are T cell receptor beta chains from one sample, sequenced in a study of blood T cell repertoires in COVID-19. Profiled with immunoSEQ multiplex PCR; TCRdb holds only in-frame clones, not every one. The table lists about 150,000 clones, 75% to 90% of them singletons. Material for sequencing was peripheral blood. The receptors were gathered from a woman aged 55-69 years with active COVID-19. CDR3s include the opening cysteine and the closing phenylalanine or tryptophan. The order of the fields is J gene, clone size, V gene, D gene, CDR3 protein, CDR3 DNA. A D gene is named only where the DNA matches it firmly. Size is omitted from some rows. Given values are once, few, many or a class for expanded clones.

TRBJ1-3,-,TRBV3-1/TRBV3-2,TRBD1,CASSQELYQGVGNTIYF,TGTGCCAGCAGCCAAGAATTATATCAGGGGGTTGGAAACACCATATATTTT
TRBJ2-1,-,TRBV7-2,-,CASSLFQGINEQFF,TGTGCCAGCAGCTTATTCCAGGGTATCAATGAGCAGTTCTTC
TRBJ2-5,-,TRBV24-1,TRBD2,CATSRREGLGETQYF,TGTGCCACCAGTCGGCGGGAGGGCCTCGGAGAGACCCAGTACTTC
TRBJ1-1,-,TRBV6-5,-,CASRPPQGRAEAFF,TGTGCCAGCAGGCCCCCCCAGGGGAGAGCTGAAGCTTTCTTT
TRBJ2-2,-,TRBV6-2/TRBV6-3,-,CASSVSSTGELFF,TGTGCCAGCAGCGTTTCATCCACCGGGGAGCTGTTTTTT
TRBJ2-1,-,TRBV14,-,CASSQGPLRYNEQFF,TGTGCCAGCAGCCAAGGGCCTTTACGCTACAATGAGCAGTTCTTC
TRBJ1-5,-,TRBV4-2,-,CASSQEGGNQPQHF,TGTGCCAGCAGCCAAGAGGGGGGGAATCAGCCCCAGCATTTT
TRBJ1-4,once,TRBV18,TRBD1,CASSPNQGAANEKLFF,TGTGCCAGCTCACCGAACCAGGGGGCGGCTAATGAAAAACTGTTTTTT
TRBJ1-6,-,TRBV18,TRBD1,CASSPPTGKGSPLHF,TGTGCCAGCTCACCACCGACAGGGAAAGGGTCACCCCTCCACTTT
TRBJ1-1,-,TRBV10-3,-,CAITKTVDTEAFF,TGTGCCATCACCAAAACGGTGGACACTGAAGCTTTCTTT
TRBJ2-7,few,TRBV14,TRBD2,CASSPGLGVYEQYF,TGTGCCAGCAGCCCGGGACTAGGGGTCTACGAGCAGTACTTC
TRBJ1-4,-,TRBV3-1/TRBV3-2,-,CASSSFSGTTGEKLFF,TGTGCCAGCAGCTCCTTTTCCGGGACAACGGGGGAAAAACTGTTTTTT
TRBJ2-1,-,TRBV6-5,-,CASSSGLGQFF,TGTGCCAGCAGTTCGGGACTCGGGCAGTTCTTC
TRBJ1-3,-,TRBV2,-,CASSEGPAGVVGTIYF,TGTGCCAGCAGTGAAGGGCCGGCAGGGGTGGTTGGCACCATATATTTT
TRBJ2-1,-,TRBV28,-,CATRTPGVYNEQFF,TGTGCCACCCGGACCCCGGGAGTTTACAATGAGCAGTTCTTC
TRBJ2-5,-,TRBV9,-,CASSVGQAKETQYF,TGTGCCAGCAGCGTAGGGCAAGCGAAGGAGACCCAGTACTTC
TRBJ2-7,-,TRBV4-1,TRBD2,CASSFTLTSARSYEQYF,TGCGCCAGCAGCTTTACACTCACTAGCGCGCGCTCCTACGAGCAGTACTTC
TRBJ2-1,-,TRBV6-5,-,CSSSFSYNEQFF,TGTTCTTCTTCTTTCTCCTACAATGAGCAGTTCTTC
TRBJ2-2,-,TRBV7-9,-,CASSLTSPTGELFF,TGTGCCAGCAGCTTAACTAGCCCCACCGGGGAGCTGTTTTTT
TRBJ2-5,-,TRBV9,-,CASSSSAVGFQETQYF,TGTGCCAGCAGCTCCTCCGCTGTGGGCTTCCAAGAGACCCAGTACTTC
TRBJ2-7,-,TRBV2,TRBD2,CASRVGRSYEQYF,TGTGCCAGCAGAGTCGGGAGGAGCTACGAGCAGTACTTC
TRBJ1-2,once,TRBV28,TRBD1,CASTETGPRGYTF,TGTGCCAGCACCGAGACAGGGCCTAGGGGCTACACCTTC
TRBJ1-5,-,TRBV7-2,-,CASTSMPGNQPQHF,TGTGCCAGCACTTCGATGCCCGGTAATCAGCCCCAGCATTTT
TRBJ2-7,-,TRBV10-1,TRBD1,CASGDRSYEQYF,TGCGCCAGCGGGGACAGATCCTACGAGCAGTACTTC
TRBJ1-4,-,TRBV7-9,-,CASSYGNGQLFF,TGTGCCAGCAGCTACGGGAACGGCCAACTGTTTTTT
TRBJ2-1,-,TRBV4-1,-,CASSQDRGGSYNEQFF,TGCGCCAGCAGCCAAGATCGCGGAGGCTCCTACAATGAGCAGTTCTTC
TRBJ2-7,-,TRBV3-1/TRBV3-2,-,CASSQESGRGNYEQYF,TGTGCCAGCAGCCAAGAGTCGGGGAGAGGAAACTACGAGCAGTACTTC
TRBJ2-1,-,TRBV6-2/TRBV6-3,-,CASSYSSSWGLGLRNEQFF,TGTGCCAGCAGTTACTCTAGCTCGTGGGGACTCGGGCTGAGGAATGAGCAGTTCTTC
TRBJ1-1,once,TRBV10-3,TRBD1,CAISATGGGLGTEAFF,TGTGCCATCAGTGCTACAGGGGGCGGTCTCGGCACTGAAGCTTTCTTT
TRBJ2-7,-,TRBV28,TRBD2,CASRTSATSYEQYF,TGTGCCAGCCGGACTAGCGCCACCTCCTACGAGCAGTACTTC
TRBJ2-4,-,TRBV6-6,TRBD2,CASSYVGGSAKNIQYF,TGTGCCAGCAGTTACGTAGGCGGGAGTGCCAAAAACATTCAGTACTTC
TRBJ1-1,-,TRBV28,-,CASSPRRNTEAFF,TGTGCCAGCAGCCCCCGCAGGAACACTGAAGCTTTCTTT
TRBJ2-7,-,TRBV28,TRBD1,CASSSVGTDEQYF,TGTGCCAGCAGCTCTGTAGGGACAGACGAGCAGTACTTC
TRBJ2-3,-,TRBV5-5,-,CASSLTRGTDTQYF,TGTGCCAGCAGCTTGACGCGGGGCACAGATACGCAGTATTTT
TRBJ2-1,-,TRBV11-3,-,CASSLGTSYSYNEQFF,TGTGCCAGCAGCTTAGGCACTAGTTACTCCTACAATGAGCAGTTCTTC
TRBJ2-1,-,TRBV24-1,-,CATSDPSRRNDEQFF,TGTGCCACCAGTGATCCGTCGCGGCGAAACGATGAGCAGTTCTTC
TRBJ1-6,-,TRBV2,-,CASRDDRSSYNSPLHF,TGTGCCAGCAGGGATGACAGGAGCTCCTATAATTCACCCCTCCACTTT
TRBJ2-2,once,TRBV30,-,CAWSRLVTTGELFF,TGTGCCTGGAGCCGACTAGTGACCACCGGGGAGCTGTTTTTT
TRBJ2-2,-,TRBV7-3,TRBD2,CASSLRVFGLAGVDTGELFF,TGTGCCAGCAGCTTAAGGGTCTTCGGACTAGCGGGAGTGGATACCGGGGAGCTGTTTTTT
TRBJ1-1,-,TRBV18,TRBD1,CASSPIAGLDRGRATEAFF,TGTGCCAGCTCACCAATTGCGGGACTGGACAGGGGGCGGGCCACTGAAGCTTTCTTT
TRBJ2-4,once,TRBV14,-,CASSLGWGTDPKNIQYF,TGTGCCAGCAGCCTAGGGTGGGGGACTGACCCCAAAAACATTCAGTACTTC
TRBJ2-7,-,TRBV6-5,TRBD2,CASSYWAGEYEQYF,TGTGCCAGCAGTTACTGGGCGGGGGAGTACGAGCAGTACTTC
TRBJ2-2,-,TRBV7-3,TRBD2,CASSPTSGPLGTNTGELFF,TGTGCCAGCAGCCCCACTAGCGGACCCCTTGGAACGAACACCGGGGAGCTGTTTTTT
TRBJ2-5,-,TRBV5-1,TRBD2,CASSLWGLAAQETQYF,TGCGCCAGCAGCTTGTGGGGACTAGCGGCCCAAGAGACCCAGTACTTC
TRBJ1-4,-,TRBV9,-,CASSVLAGANNEKLFF,TGTGCCAGCAGCGTACTGGCGGGAGCTAATAATGAAAAACTGTTTTTT
TRBJ1-2,-,TRBV30,-,CASIEGHYGYTF,TGTGCCTCCATCGAGGGCCACTATGGCTACACCTTC
TRBJ2-7,-,TRBV27,TRBD2,CASSFAGVNEQYF,TGTGCCAGCAGTTTCGCGGGAGTGAACGAGCAGTACTTC
TRBJ2-1,once,TRBV24-1,TRBD1,CATSDLGQGGYNEQFF,TGTGCCACCAGTGACCTAGGACAGGGGGGATACAATGAGCAGTTCTTC
TRBJ1-6,-,TRBV7-2,-,CASGQYNSPLHF,TGTGCCAGCGGACAGTATAATTCACCCCTCCACTTT
TRBJ2-5,-,TRBV2,TRBD1,CASRGQAQETQYF,TGTGCCAGCAGAGGACAGGCCCAAGAGACCCAGTACTTC
TRBJ2-7,-,TRBV19,-,CASSIVGAQTYEQYF,TGTGCCAGTAGTATTGTAGGGGCTCAGACCTACGAGCAGTACTTC
TRBJ2-2,-,TRBV6-4,-,CASSGNTGELFF,TGTGCCAGCAGCGGGAACACCGGGGAGCTGTTTTTT
TRBJ2-7,few,TRBV28,-,CASSLFSGPYEQYF,TGTGCCAGCAGCCTCTTTAGCGGACCCTACGAGCAGTACTTC
TRBJ2-3,-,TRBV23-1,TRBD1,CASSRLSGQGEDTQYF,TGCGCCAGCAGTCGCCTCTCAGGACAGGGGGAAGATACGCAGTATTTT